A selection of T cell receptor beta chains follows, all from one sample in a study of blood T cell repertoires in COVID-19. The data were produced by immunoSEQ multiplex PCR, yet TCRdb's version contains in-frame clones alone and is incomplete. The sample records about 97,000 clones, around 87% being singletons. The material sequenced was peripheral blood. The receptors were gathered from a human donor in a cohort sampled during active COVID-19. CDR3s include the opening cysteine and the closing phenylalanine or tryptophan. The order of the fields is CDR3 DNA, CDR3 protein, D gene, J gene, clone size, V gene. A D gene is named only where the DNA matches it firmly. Expanded clones are given a class, and other clones once, few, many or no size at all.

CDR3nt: TGTGCCAGCAGCCGAGGACAGGGACCTACTTACGAGCAGTACTTC
CDR3aa: CASSRGQGPTYEQYF
d_gene: TRBD1
j_gene: TRBJ2-7
abundance: NA
v_gene: TRBV6-5

CDR3nt: TGTGCCAGCAGCTTAAGCTTAAGCTCCTACGAGCAGTACTTC
CDR3aa: CASSLSLSSYEQYF
d_gene: NA
j_gene: TRBJ2-7
abundance: few
v_gene: TRBV7-9

CDR3nt: TGTGCCAGCAGTTTTGAGGGCAGCTCCTACAATGAGCAGTTCTTC
CDR3aa: CASSFEGSSYNEQFF
d_gene: NA
j_gene: TRBJ2-1
abundance: NA
v_gene: TRBV28

CDR3nt: TGTGCCAGCAGCTTATCTAGCGGGAGTGCAGATACGCAGTATTTT
CDR3aa: CASSLSSGSADTQYF
d_gene: TRBD2
j_gene: TRBJ2-3
abundance: NA
v_gene: TRBV7-2

CDR3nt: TGTGCCACCCTCCGACGTACTAGCGGGGGACGAGCGAACACCGGGGAGCTGTTTTTT
CDR3aa: CATLRRTSGGRANTGELFF
d_gene: TRBD2
j_gene: TRBJ2-2
abundance: NA
v_gene: TRBV24-1

CDR3nt: TGTGCCAGCAGTGCCCGCGGGAGCTATGGCTACACCTTC
CDR3aa: CASSARGSYGYTF
d_gene: NA
j_gene: TRBJ1-2
abundance: NA
v_gene: TRBV27

CDR3nt: TGTGCCACCAGTGACCCCGGGACAGGGACCTACGAGCAGTACTTC
CDR3aa: CATSDPGTGTYEQYF
d_gene: TRBD1
j_gene: TRBJ2-7
abundance: NA
v_gene: TRBV24-1

CDR3nt: TGTGCCAGCAGCTTAAGTTTCGGGAGGGCCCCCTACGAGCAGTACTTC
CDR3aa: CASSLSFGRAPYEQYF
d_gene: TRBD2
j_gene: TRBJ2-7
abundance: NA
v_gene: TRBV11-2

CDR3nt: TGTGCCAGCAGTACCTTTAGCGGGATAGGAGGGGAGCAGTTCTTC
CDR3aa: CASSTFSGIGGEQFF
d_gene: TRBD2
j_gene: TRBJ2-1
abundance: once
v_gene: TRBV6-5

CDR3nt: TGTGCCAGCGCCAACGAGGGACTAGCAGGTTACAATGAGCAGTTCTTC
CDR3aa: CASANEGLAGYNEQFF
d_gene: TRBD2
j_gene: TRBJ2-1
abundance: NA
v_gene: TRBV6-4

CDR3nt: TGTGCCAGCAGAGCCGGGACTCACTATGGCTACACCTTC
CDR3aa: CASRAGTHYGYTF
d_gene: NA
j_gene: TRBJ1-2
abundance: NA
v_gene: TRBV6-4

CDR3nt: TGTGCCAGCAGTGAATATATATACAATGAGCAGTTCTTC
CDR3aa: CASSEYIYNEQFF
d_gene: NA
j_gene: TRBJ2-1
abundance: NA
v_gene: TRBV2

CDR3nt: TGTGCCAGCAGCTTCGACAGGAATAATGAAAAACTGTTTTTT
CDR3aa: CASSFDRNNEKLFF
d_gene: NA
j_gene: TRBJ1-4
abundance: NA
v_gene: TRBV7-2

CDR3nt: TGTGCCAGCAGCCTACAGGGACAGGGCCGTGATACGCAGTATTTT
CDR3aa: CASSLQGQGRDTQYF
d_gene: TRBD1
j_gene: TRBJ2-3
abundance: NA
v_gene: TRBV7-3

CDR3nt: TGTGCCAGCAGTTTCTCGGGACAGTCTAGCAATCAGCCCCAGCATTTT
CDR3aa: CASSFSGQSSNQPQHF
d_gene: TRBD1
j_gene: TRBJ1-5
abundance: NA
v_gene: TRBV27

CDR3nt: TGTGCCAGCAGTGAATCAGGGGACGATCAGCCCCAGCATTTT
CDR3aa: CASSESGDDQPQHF
d_gene: NA
j_gene: TRBJ1-5
abundance: NA
v_gene: TRBV25-1

CDR3nt: TGTGCCAGCAGCTTAACGGGAGGTTACAATGAGCAGTTCTTC
CDR3aa: CASSLTGGYNEQFF
d_gene: NA
j_gene: TRBJ2-1
abundance: NA
v_gene: TRBV7-3

CDR3nt: TGTGCCAGCAGTCAGGGACAGGGGGCGCTCACCGGGGAGCTGTTTTTT
CDR3aa: CASSQGQGALTGELFF
d_gene: TRBD1
j_gene: TRBJ2-2
abundance: NA
v_gene: TRBV7-9

CDR3nt: TGTGCCAGCAGTTTAAACAGGGATTGGCCCCAGCATTTT
CDR3aa: CASSLNRDWPQHF
d_gene: NA
j_gene: TRBJ1-5
abundance: NA
v_gene: TRBV27

CDR3nt: TGTGCCAGCACACCCCAGGGGGGTCCTGGGGCCAACGTCCTGACTTTC
CDR3aa: CASTPQGGPGANVLTF
d_gene: NA
j_gene: TRBJ2-6
abundance: NA
v_gene: TRBV28

CDR3nt: TGTGCCACCAGTGATGGGACAGGGGGCTTCGACAATGAAAAACTGTTTTTT
CDR3aa: CATSDGTGGFDNEKLFF
d_gene: TRBD1
j_gene: TRBJ1-4
abundance: NA
v_gene: TRBV24-1

CDR3nt: TGTGCCAGCAGCTCAACCGGGACAGGGCCCTACGAGCAGTACTTC
CDR3aa: CASSSTGTGPYEQYF
d_gene: TRBD1
j_gene: TRBJ2-7
abundance: NA
v_gene: TRBV5-4

CDR3nt: TGTGCCAGCAGTTTGACAGAACATCAGCCCCAGCATTTT
CDR3aa: CASSLTEHQPQHF
d_gene: NA
j_gene: TRBJ1-5
abundance: NA
v_gene: TRBV28

CDR3nt: TGTGCCAGTAGTAGGGGACTAGCGGGCGAGTCCGGGGAGCTGTTTTTT
CDR3aa: CASSRGLAGESGELFF
d_gene: TRBD2
j_gene: TRBJ2-2
abundance: NA
v_gene: TRBV19

CDR3nt: TGTGCCAGTATCCGGGACAGGGTACAGAGTGAGCAGTTCTTC
CDR3aa: CASIRDRVQSEQFF
d_gene: NA
j_gene: TRBJ2-1
abundance: NA
v_gene: TRBV21-1

CDR3nt: TGTGCCAGCAGCTTAAGACTAGCGGGAGCCCGCGAGCAGTACTTC
CDR3aa: CASSLRLAGAREQYF
d_gene: TRBD2
j_gene: TRBJ2-7
abundance: NA
v_gene: TRBV5-4

CDR3nt: TGTGCCAGCTCACCCGGAAGCGCGGCATATTCCTACGAGCAGTACTTC
CDR3aa: CASSPGSAAYSYEQYF
d_gene: NA
j_gene: TRBJ2-7
abundance: once
v_gene: TRBV18

CDR3nt: TGTGCCAGCTACGGTTTTCCCTACAATGAGCAGTTCTTC
CDR3aa: CASYGFPYNEQFF
d_gene: NA
j_gene: TRBJ2-1
abundance: NA
v_gene: TRBV2

CDR3nt: TGTGCCAGCAGCCTGCACCGGGCTAGCGGGATTGAGCAGTTCTTC
CDR3aa: CASSLHRASGIEQFF
d_gene: TRBD2
j_gene: TRBJ2-1
abundance: NA
v_gene: TRBV5-8

CDR3nt: TGCGCCAGCAGCCAGGAGACAGGTCCCGGCTATGGCTACACCTTC
CDR3aa: CASSQETGPGYGYTF
d_gene: NA
j_gene: TRBJ1-2
abundance: NA
v_gene: TRBV4-3

CDR3nt: TGTGCCATCACAAGCGGACCCACTAGCACAGATACGCAGTATTTT
CDR3aa: CAITSGPTSTDTQYF
d_gene: NA
j_gene: TRBJ2-3
abundance: few
v_gene: TRBV5-4

CDR3nt: TGTGCCAGCAGTGATGTCGTCGAGGGAGGGGTCTACGAGCAGTACTTC
CDR3aa: CASSDVVEGGVYEQYF
d_gene: TRBD2
j_gene: TRBJ2-7
abundance: NA
v_gene: TRBV6-1

CDR3nt: TGTGCCAGCAGTGACAGGGGATATCAGCCCCAGCATTTT
CDR3aa: CASSDRGYQPQHF
d_gene: TRBD1
j_gene: TRBJ1-5
abundance: few
v_gene: TRBV6-6

CDR3nt: TGTGCCACCCTCGGGGGGGAGGACAGGTCGGTGGATACGCAGTATTTT
CDR3aa: CATLGGEDRSVDTQYF
d_gene: NA
j_gene: TRBJ2-3
abundance: few
v_gene: TRBV5-6

CDR3nt: TGTGCCAGCAGTGAAGGACTAGCGGGAGTTGTCGAGCAGTACTTC
CDR3aa: CASSEGLAGVVEQYF
d_gene: TRBD2
j_gene: TRBJ2-7
abundance: NA
v_gene: TRBV2

CDR3nt: TGTGCCAGCAGCTCAGGGGCCGACTACGAGCAGTACTTC
CDR3aa: CASSSGADYEQYF
d_gene: NA
j_gene: TRBJ2-7
abundance: NA
v_gene: TRBV27

CDR3nt: TGTGCCAGCAGCAAAGCAGAGGCCTTCCCAACGTTATCAGAGCGGCCCCAGCATTTT
CDR3aa: CASSKAEAFPTLSERPQHF
d_gene: NA
j_gene: TRBJ1-5
abundance: NA
v_gene: TRBV21-1

CDR3nt: TGTGCCAGCAGTGAAGTGGGGACAGGGTACACAGATACGCAGTATTTT
CDR3aa: CASSEVGTGYTDTQYF
d_gene: TRBD1
j_gene: TRBJ2-3
abundance: NA
v_gene: TRBV6-1

CDR3nt: TGTGCCAGCACCGGACAGGGTAGCACAGATACGCAGTATTTT
CDR3aa: CASTGQGSTDTQYF
d_gene: TRBD1
j_gene: TRBJ2-3
abundance: NA
v_gene: TRBV7-9

CDR3nt: TGTGCCAGCAGCCAAGATGGAGGGGACAGCTCCTACGAGCAGTACTTC
CDR3aa: CASSQDGGDSSYEQYF
d_gene: NA
j_gene: TRBJ2-7
abundance: NA
v_gene: TRBV3-1/TRBV3-2

CDR3nt: TGTGCCAGTAGTATACAGGGATTACCCTACGAGCAGTACTTC
CDR3aa: CASSIQGLPYEQYF
d_gene: NA
j_gene: TRBJ2-7
abundance: NA
v_gene: TRBV19

CDR3nt: TGCGCCAGCAGCCAAGATCGCGGGGCGGGGCGGGAAAACAATGAGCAGTTCTTC
CDR3aa: CASSQDRGAGRENNEQFF
d_gene: NA
j_gene: TRBJ2-1
abundance: NA
v_gene: TRBV4-1

CDR3nt: TGTGCCAGCAGTGAACCGTCGGGGGGGCGGCACGAGCAGTACTTC
CDR3aa: CASSEPSGGRHEQYF
d_gene: TRBD2
j_gene: TRBJ2-7
abundance: NA
v_gene: TRBV2